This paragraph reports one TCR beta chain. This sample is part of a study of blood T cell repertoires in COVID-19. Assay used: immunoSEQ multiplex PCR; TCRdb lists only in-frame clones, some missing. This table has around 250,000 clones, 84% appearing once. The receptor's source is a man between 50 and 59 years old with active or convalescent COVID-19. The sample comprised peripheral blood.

CDR3 nucleotide sequence: TGTGCCAGCAGCGTACAGGGTGGTGAGCAGTTCTTC. Its protein product is CASSVQGGEQFF. This sequence joins TRBV9 and TRBJ2-1; a possible D gene is TRBD1 (5 bases). This CDR3 is built from 12 residues. Germline loops: CDR1 SGDLS, CDR2 YYNGEE. Trimming took off 1 base at V and 9 bases at J, with 8 bases between the two ends.